The 8 T cell receptor beta chains listed next were all sequenced from one sample in a study of Ad26.COV2.S vaccination and SARS-CoV-2 variants. The method was immunoSEQ multiplex PCR; TCRdb's version includes in-frame clones alone and lacks a portion of them. The repertoire holds about 410,000 clones, approximately 86% seen once, with 3.5% in the top ten. Treatment denoted: roughly 19 received Ad26.COV2.S at low or high dose, single or two shots; several received placebo; per-sample allocation not given. Specimens were obtained on day 63 following the first vaccine or placebo injection. The sequences come from peripheral blood, collected in a trial of Ad26.COV2.S vaccine versus placebo. Source of these receptors: a person aged 18 to 65 who received the Ad26.COV2.S COVID-19 vaccine or a placebo.

The chain carries TRBV5-4 and TRBJ2-2; D not certain. The CDR3 contains 12 residues. Germline CDR1 is SGHNT and CDR2 is YYREEE (reference sequence). Trimming shortened V by 0 bases and J by 6 bases, and 3 bases separated the two germline ends. Here the CDR3 reads CASSLVAGELFF. CDR3 nucleotide sequence: TGTGCCAGCAGCTTGGTGGCCGGGGAGCTGTTTTTT.

The rearrangement links TRBV5-8 to TRBJ2-5; 8 bases are a match to TRBD1. With V trimmed by 0 bases and J by 5 bases, 6 bases remained unmatched. The germline CDR1 and CDR2 sequences are SGHTS and YDEGEE. This CDR3 spans 15 amino acids. The CDR3 loop reads CASSLGNRGAETQYF. Written as DNA, the CDR3 is TGTGCCAGCAGCTTGGGGAACAGGGGGGCCGAGACCCAGTACTTC.

V gene TRBV7-2 combines with J gene TRBJ1-4; 9 bases match TRBD1. With 5 bases clipped from V and 6 bases from J, the junction kept 4 bases outside the gene matches. This CDR3 region has 14 residues. CDR1 is SGHTA, CDR2 FQGNSA, per germline. The DNA for the CDR3 is TGTGCCAGCAGCCAGGACAGGGGCGATGAAAAACTGTTTTTT. It is translated as CASSQDRGDEKLFF. Full variable domain (outside the CDR3, taken from reference TRBV7-2 and TRBJ1-4): GAGVSQSPSNKVTEKGKDVELRCDPISGHTALYWYRQSLGQGLEFLIYFQGNSAPDKSGLPSDRFSAERTGGSVSTLTIQRTQQEDSAVYLCASSQDRGDEKLFFGSGTQLSVL.

V usage is TRBV5-1 and J usage is TRBJ1-1; unclear D gene. The CDR3 length is 14 residues. From germline, CDR1 is SGHRS and CDR2 YFSETQ. V lost 2 bases and J 1 base, leaving 9 bases between the germline ends. The chain's CDR3 is CASSFSGKNTEAFF. CDR3 nucleotides: TGCGCCAGCAGCTTTTCCGGGAAGAACACTGAAGCTTTCTTT.

This chain joins TRBV18 and TRBJ2-3; possibly TRBD1 for D (5 bases). This CDR3 region has 16 residues. V was trimmed by 2 bases and J by 2 bases, leaving 14 bases between them. CDR1 is KGHSH, CDR2 LQKENI, per germline. The CDR3 nucleotides read TGTGCCAGCTCACCAGCTCCGACAGATAACACAGATACGCAGTATTTT. This translates into CASSPAPTDNTDTQYF.

The chain uses TRBV9 and TRBJ2-2; TRBD2 might be the D (5 bases). Germline V gene lookup returns CDR1 SGDLS and CDR2 YYNGEE. This CDR3 is 16 amino acids long. V dropped 1 base and J dropped 5 bases, with 15 bases sitting between them. As DNA, the CDR3 is TGTGCCAGCAGCGTATCACGGGGTGGCTGGACCGGGGAGCTGTTTTTT. Its protein is CASSVSRGGWTGELFF.

The gene calls are TRBV6-5 and TRBJ1-4, with a tentative D call TRBD1 (6 bases). Germline V gene lookup returns CDR1 MNHEY and CDR2 SVGAGI. The CDR3 runs to 13 residues. V shed 6 bases and J shed 11 bases, with 16 bases lying between them. The CDR3 DNA follows: TGTGCCAGCAGGCAAGAGACAGGCCATAAACTGTTTTTT. Amino acids: CASRQETGHKLFF.

V is TRBV5-4 and J is TRBJ2-3; 9 bases match TRBD1. Germline loops: CDR1 SGHNT, CDR2 YYREEE (reference sequence). The CDR3 loop spans 15 amino acids. Trimming took 4 bases from V and 4 from J; bases not matched to a gene: 7. The DNA of the CDR3 is TGTGCCAGCAGCGCTCCGGGACAGGGCCCAGATACGCAGTATTTT. It translates to CASSAPGQGPDTQYF.